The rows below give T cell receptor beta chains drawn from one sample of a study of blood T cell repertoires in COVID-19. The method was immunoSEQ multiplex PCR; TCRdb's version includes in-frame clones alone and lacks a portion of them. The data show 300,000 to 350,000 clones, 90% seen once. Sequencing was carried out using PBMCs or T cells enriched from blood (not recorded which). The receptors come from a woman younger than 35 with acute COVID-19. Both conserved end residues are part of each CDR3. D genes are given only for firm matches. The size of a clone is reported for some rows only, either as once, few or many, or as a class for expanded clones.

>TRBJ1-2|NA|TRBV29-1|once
CSADNGYTF
TGCAGCGCGGATAATGGCTACACCTTC
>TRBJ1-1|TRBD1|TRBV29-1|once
CSVDMDRRREAFF
TGCAGCGTTGACATGGACAGGCGGAGAGAAGCTTTCTTT
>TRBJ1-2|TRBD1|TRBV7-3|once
CASSLKLIGQGAEGYTF
TGTGCCAGCAGCTTAAAGCTCATCGGCCAGGGGGCAGAAGGCTACACCTTC
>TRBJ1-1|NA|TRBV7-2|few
CASSSDDRGPVETEAFF
TGTGCCAGCAGCTCGGACGATAGGGGTCCGGTGGAGACTGAAGCTTTCTTT
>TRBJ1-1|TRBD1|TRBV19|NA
CASSPRQGVGTEAFF
TGTGCCAGTAGTCCCCGACAGGGGGTCGGCACTGAAGCTTTCTTT
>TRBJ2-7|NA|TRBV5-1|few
CASSDTSNHEQYF
TGCGCCAGCAGCGACACTAGCAACCACGAGCAGTACTTC
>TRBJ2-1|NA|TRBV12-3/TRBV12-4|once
CASSLIASEQFF
TGTGCCAGCAGTCTTATAGCGTCTGAGCAGTTCTTC
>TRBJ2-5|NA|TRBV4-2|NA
CASSVAGETQYF
TGTGCCAGCAGCGTTGCGGGGGAGACCCAGTACTTC
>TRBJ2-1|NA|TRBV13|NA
CASSLTPEQFF
TGTGCCAGCAGCTTAACTCCTGAGCAGTTCTTC
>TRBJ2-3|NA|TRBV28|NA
CASSRQSTDTQYF
TGTGCCAGCAGTCGACAGAGCACAGATACGCAGTATTTT
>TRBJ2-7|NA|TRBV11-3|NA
CASSASRGRNSYEQYF
TGTGCCAGCAGCGCGTCCCGCGGGCGAAACTCCTACGAGCAGTACTTC
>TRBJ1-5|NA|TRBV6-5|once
CASSHQVPQHF
TGTGCCAGCAGTCACCAGGTTCCCCAGCATTTT
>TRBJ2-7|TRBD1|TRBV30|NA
CAWIQGAGYEQYF
TGTGCCTGGATCCAGGGGGCGGGGTACGAGCAGTACTTC
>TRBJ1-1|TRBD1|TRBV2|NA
CASRGQMNTEAFF
TGTGCCAGCAGGGGACAGATGAACACTGAAGCTTTCTTT
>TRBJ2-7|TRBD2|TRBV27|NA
CASSLSKAGGRREQYF
TGTGCCAGCAGTTTATCTAAAGCGGGAGGTCGGAGGGAGCAGTACTTC
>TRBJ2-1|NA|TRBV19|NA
CASSMNGGSGSSYNEQFF
TGTGCCAGTAGTATGAATGGGGGGAGTGGGAGCTCCTACAATGAGCAGTTCTTC
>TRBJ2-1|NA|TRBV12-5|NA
CASGLAPSALSSYNEQFF
TGTGCTAGTGGTTTGGCCCCTAGCGCCTTAAGCTCCTACAATGAGCAGTTCTTC
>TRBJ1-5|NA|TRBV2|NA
CASMRGAGQPQHF
TGTGCCAGCATGCGAGGGGCGGGACAGCCCCAGCATTTT